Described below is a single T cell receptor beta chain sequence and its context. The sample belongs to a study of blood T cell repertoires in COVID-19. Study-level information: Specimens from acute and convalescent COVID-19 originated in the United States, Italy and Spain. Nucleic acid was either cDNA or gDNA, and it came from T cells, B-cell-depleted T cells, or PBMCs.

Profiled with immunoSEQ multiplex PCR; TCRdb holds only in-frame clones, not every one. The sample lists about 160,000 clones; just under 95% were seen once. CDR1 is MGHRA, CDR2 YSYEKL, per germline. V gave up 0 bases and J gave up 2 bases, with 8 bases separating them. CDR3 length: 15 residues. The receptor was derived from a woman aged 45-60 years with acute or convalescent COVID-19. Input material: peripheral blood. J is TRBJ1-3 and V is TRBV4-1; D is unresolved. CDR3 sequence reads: CASSQDQNPGNTIYF. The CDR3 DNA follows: TGCGCCAGCAGCCAAGACCAGAATCCTGGAAACACCATATATTTT.